Listed below are T cell receptor beta chains from one sample, sequenced in a study of shared clonotypes between healthy human individuals. Assay: immunoSEQ multiplex PCR; the TCRdb copy retains only in-frame clones and omits some. The table records about 2.1 million clones, just over 90% of them present only once. Material: naive CD8+ T cells from PBMCs. The origin of the receptors is a man in his late teens or twenties in good health. Some clones in this sample may be carry-over from other donors' samples. Each CDR3 is given without its conserved first and last residue. Each record gives: D gene, clone size, J gene, V gene, CDR3 protein. A D gene is named only where the DNA matches it firmly. Clone size is given for some rows only: seen once, a few or many times, or a class if the clone is expanded.

D: TRBD2
size: NA
J: TRBJ2-3
V: TRBV28
CDR3: ASRIRLAGIADTQY

D: TRBD1
size: NA
J: TRBJ2-1
V: TRBV12-5
CDR3: ASGLDRVDQF

D: TRBD1
size: NA
J: TRBJ2-7
V: TRBV6-1
CDR3: ASSENRGLPREQY

D: TRBD1
size: NA
J: TRBJ2-2
V: TRBV27
CDR3: ASSLRGQRAPGELF

D: NA
size: NA
J: TRBJ2-5
V: TRBV7-9
CDR3: AQGDYQTQETQY

D: NA
size: once
J: TRBJ2-7
V: TRBV10-3
CDR3: AVRAGRSSYEQY

D: TRBD1
size: NA
J: TRBJ1-1
V: TRBV18
CDR3: ASSVDRVLGTEAF

D: NA
size: NA
J: TRBJ2-6
V: TRBV14
CDR3: ASSPGSSGANVLT

D: NA
size: NA
J: TRBJ2-1
V: TRBV6-1
CDR3: ASSVIGWDEQF

D: TRBD2
size: once
J: TRBJ2-2
V: TRBV10-1
CDR3: ASSPTRGSTGELF

D: TRBD2
size: NA
J: TRBJ2-7
V: TRBV27
CDR3: ASSTTSGKSAYEQY

D: TRBD2
size: NA
J: TRBJ2-1
V: TRBV2
CDR3: ASRWAGGPFNEQF

D: NA
size: NA
J: TRBJ2-1
V: TRBV5-5
CDR3: ASSSDGSGF

D: NA
size: NA
J: TRBJ1-2
V: TRBV5-6
CDR3: ASSSAPGSYGYT

D: NA
size: NA
J: TRBJ2-7
V: TRBV27
CDR3: ASRSHRYEQY

D: TRBD1
size: once
J: TRBJ2-1
V: TRBV7-3
CDR3: ASSFDRGRGSSYNEQF

D: NA
size: NA
J: TRBJ2-7
V: TRBV27
CDR3: ASSLATSYEQY

D: NA
size: NA
J: TRBJ1-1
V: TRBV19
CDR3: ASTFRGKVTEAF

D: NA
size: NA
J: TRBJ1-3
V: TRBV5-1
CDR3: ASSSHGQGMSGNTIY

D: NA
size: NA
J: TRBJ1-1
V: TRBV27
CDR3: ASSIRDRGTEAF

D: NA
size: NA
J: TRBJ2-5
V: TRBV4-1
CDR3: ASSQVLRGQETQY

D: TRBD2
size: once
J: TRBJ2-2
V: TRBV27
CDR3: ASSLLAGANGELF

D: NA
size: NA
J: TRBJ2-7
V: TRBV27
CDR3: ASSLRGGFYEQY

D: NA
size: NA
J: TRBJ1-2
V: TRBV7-9
CDR3: ASSFGQYYGYT

D: NA
size: NA
J: TRBJ2-1
V: TRBV30
CDR3: AWSVGEQF

D: NA
size: NA
J: TRBJ1-1
V: TRBV18
CDR3: ASSPEGGVYTEAF

D: TRBD2
size: NA
J: TRBJ2-3
V: TRBV9
CDR3: ASSVEGAGGSTDTQY

D: NA
size: NA
J: TRBJ2-1
V: TRBV7-3
CDR3: ASSLMAFNEQF

D: TRBD1
size: NA
J: TRBJ1-1
V: TRBV7-9
CDR3: ASSLLLFGQGAWAF

D: TRBD1
size: NA
J: TRBJ1-4
V: TRBV28
CDR3: ASYTGGEKLF

D: NA
size: NA
J: TRBJ2-7
V: TRBV2
CDR3: ASSESPGVHEQY

D: TRBD1
size: NA
J: TRBJ2-7
V: TRBV6-5
CDR3: ASRDRDRPYEQY

D: NA
size: NA
J: TRBJ2-3
V: TRBV7-9
CDR3: ASSPPEATDTQY

D: TRBD1
size: NA
J: TRBJ2-7
V: TRBV7-9
CDR3: ASSLAMGQGTSYEQY

D: NA
size: NA
J: TRBJ2-3
V: TRBV7-9
CDR3: ASSKPPDTQY

D: NA
size: NA
J: TRBJ2-7
V: TRBV11-2
CDR3: ASSLVGTSSGEQY

D: NA
size: NA
J: TRBJ1-4
V: TRBV10-3
CDR3: AISENRVVNEKLF

D: NA
size: NA
J: TRBJ2-7
V: TRBV5-6
CDR3: ASSFFPGLSSYEQY

D: TRBD2
size: once
J: TRBJ2-1
V: TRBV4-3
CDR3: ASSQGAIVAGSGFNEQF

D: NA
size: NA
J: TRBJ2-7
V: TRBV18
CDR3: ASSGSKGLSSYEQY

D: NA
size: NA
J: TRBJ2-5
V: TRBV2
CDR3: ASSRDFGGRETQY

D: NA
size: NA
J: TRBJ2-7
V: TRBV15
CDR3: ATSRDEVAAGTYEQY

D: TRBD1
size: NA
J: TRBJ1-5
V: TRBV2
CDR3: ASSVGDRVNQPQH

D: NA
size: once
J: TRBJ1-2
V: TRBV6-5
CDR3: ASSPGTPKGGYT

D: NA
size: NA
J: TRBJ1-4
V: TRBV28
CDR3: ASSLRWAPNEKLF

D: TRBD1
size: NA
J: TRBJ2-7
V: TRBV29-1
CDR3: SVFTEPGGFYEQY

D: TRBD2
size: NA
J: TRBJ2-7
V: TRBV9
CDR3: ASAPVPPGLAGGGSGTYEQY

D: TRBD2
size: NA
J: TRBJ2-7
V: TRBV2
CDR3: ASRGGRHLLDEQY

D: NA
size: NA
J: TRBJ2-7
V: TRBV5-5
CDR3: ASSPGLGYEQY

D: TRBD1
size: NA
J: TRBJ2-2
V: TRBV28
CDR3: ASSFPGQGLGTGELF